These 24 T cell receptor beta chains came from one sample sequenced in a study of cytomegalovirus exposure and HLA in healthy donors. PCR used 60 Vbeta primers and 13 Jbeta primers. Sequencing used immunoSEQ multiplex PCR; TCRdb keeps in-frame clones, though not all of them. The sample yields 90,000 to 140,000 clones, approximately 84% seen once. Sequenced: PBMCs. These receptors were obtained from a male donor in good health and CMV-seronegative.

The V and J genes are TRBV28 and TRBJ2-1; 9 bases are a match to TRBD1. Per the germline V gene, CDR1 is MDHEN and CDR2 is SYDVKM. CDR3 length equals 14 residues. After removal of 5 bases from V and 4 bases from J, the junction contained 3 bases not matched to a gene. CDR3 in DNA: TGTGCCAGCAGTCCCGGGACAGGGTACAATGAGCAGTTCTTC. Translating it yields CASSPGTGYNEQFF.

This chain uses TRBV7-2 with TRBJ2-1, with TRBD2 matching over 9 bases. Germline CDR1 and CDR2: SGHTA and FQGNSA. Unmatched junction bases numbered 4, after V lost 6 bases and J lost 4 bases. The CDR3 has 14 residues. DNA of the CDR3: TGTGCCAGCAGTCTGCTAGCGGGGTACAATGAGCAGTTCTTC. As protein: CASSLLAGYNEQFF. Complete variable domain (other parts from reference TRBV7-2 and TRBJ2-1): GAGVSQSPSNKVTEKGKDVELRCDPISGHTALYWYRQSLGQGLEFLIYFQGNSAPDKSGLPSDRFSAERTGGSVSTLTIQRTQQEDSAVYLCASSLLAGYNEQFFGPGTRLTVL.

The rearrangement uses TRBV2 and TRBJ2-7; TRBD2 agrees at 8 bases. The CDR3 spans 14 residues. Germline V lookup: CDR1 SNHLY, CDR2 FYNNEI. Germline trimming cut 6 bases from V and 1 base from J; bases unmatched to any gene: 5. The CDR3 is CASRTGTRSYEQYF. The CDR3 DNA is TGTGCCAGCAGAACCGGGACTAGGTCCTACGAGCAGTACTTC.

V gene TRBV28 combines with J gene TRBJ1-1, with 7 bases identical to TRBD1. This CDR3 is built from 15 residues. Trimming at V came to 5 bases and at J to 0 bases, leaving 6 bases not matched to a gene. Looked up from germline, CDR1 is MDHEN and CDR2 is SYDVKM. The CDR3 is CASSLSGTVNTEAFF. The CDR3 nucleotides are TGTGCCAGCAGTCTCTCCGGGACAGTGAACACTGAAGCTTTCTTT.

The chain is built from TRBV30 and TRBJ1-1, with D possibly being TRBD1 (5 bases). Germline lookup yields CDR1 GTSNPN and CDR2 SVGIG (reference sequence). The CDR3 has 12 residues. Trimming removed 0 bases at V and 8 bases at J, with 10 bases between. The CDR3: CAWSVVGQEAFF. CDR3 nucleotides: TGTGCCTGGAGTGTTGTGGGGCAGGAAGCTTTCTTT.

The chain combines TRBV7-2 with TRBJ2-3; no clear D. The CDR3 has 15 amino acids. Per the germline V gene, CDR1 is SGHTA and CDR2 is FQGNSA. V dropped 0 bases and J dropped 2 bases, with 9 bases sitting between them. CDR3 sequence reads: CASSLARSFTDTQYF. The CDR3 DNA follows: TGTGCCAGCAGCTTAGCGAGATCTTTCACAGATACGCAGTATTTT.

The J gene is TRBJ2-7, the V gene TRBV5-1, with D possibly TRBD2 on 5 matching bases. CDR3 length equals 13 residues. The V gene lost 3 bases and the J gene lost 4 bases, with 11 bases spanning the gap. Germline V gives CDR1 SGHRS, CDR2 YFSETQ. The CDR3 bases are TGCGCCAGCAGCTCCGACGGGGTTTACGAGCAGTACTTC. It encodes CASSSDGVYEQYF.

This clone occurred a few times. The chain is built from TRBV30 and TRBJ2-7; TRBD1 might be the D (5 bases). Germline assignment: CDR1 GTSNPN and CDR2 SVGIG (reference sequence). CDR3 length equals 14 residues. V was pared by 2 bases and J by 1 base, with 12 bases between. CDR3 nucleotide sequence: TGTGCCTGGAGTCCCTATCAGGGATCCTACGAGCAGTACTTC. The encoded protein is CAWSPYQGSYEQYF.

The chain links TRBV5-6 to TRBJ2-7; tentatively, D is TRBD2 (6 bases). With 2 bases removed from V and 6 bases from J, the gap between germline ends came to 15 bases. The CDR3 spans 14 residues. Germline values: CDR1 SGHDT, CDR2 YYEEEE. The CDR3 is CASSFGTPGGEQYF. Here the CDR3 DNA reads TGTGCCAGCAGCTTCGGGACTCCCGGCGGCGAGCAGTACTTC.

Here the CDR3 DNA reads TGTGCCAGCAGGCTGGGACAGGGGAACTCCTACGAGCAGTACTTC. Translating it yields CASRLGQGNSYEQYF. The chain employs TRBV11-1 and TRBJ2-7, with 10 positions matching TRBD1. Germline V lookup: CDR1 SGHAT, CDR2 FQDESV (reference sequence). Germline trimming cut 6 bases from V and 0 bases from J; bases unmatched to any gene: 5. The CDR3 sequence is 15 residues long.

The chain recombines TRBV14 with TRBJ1-3; D not resolved. Trimming removed 4 bases at V and 6 bases at J, with 10 bases between. Germline CDR1 is SGHDN and CDR2 is FVKESK. The CDR3 is made up of 13 amino acids. The CDR3 DNA follows: TGTGCCAGCAGCCCCAGTTTGTCAAACACCATATATTTT. Protein: CASSPSLSNTIYF.

V usage is TRBV5-1 and J usage is TRBJ1-3, with 7 bases matching TRBD1. This CDR3 comprises 14 residues. J gave up 4 bases and V 1 base, and 2 bases lay outside the gene matches. Germline V lookup: CDR1 SGHRS, CDR2 YFSETQ. The CDR3 spells CASSLRGQGNTIYF. CDR3 nucleotide sequence: TGCGCCAGCAGCTTGAGGGGGCAAGGAAACACCATATATTTT. The full variable domain, in which reference TRBV5-1 and TRBJ1-3 provide the parts outside the CDR3, is KAGVTQTPRYLIKTRGQQVTLSCSPISGHRSVSWYQQTPGQGLQFLFEYFSETQRNKGNFPGRFSGRQFSNSRSEMNVSTLELGDSALYLCASSLRGQGNTIYFGEGSWLTVV.

The chain links TRBV14 to TRBJ2-5; 12 nucleotides agree with TRBD2. V gave up 1 base and J gave up 6 bases; unmatched junction bases: 9. Germline V gene data show CDR1 as SGHDN and CDR2 as FVKESK. The CDR3 loop spans 17 amino acids. Here the CDR3 reads CASSQVLAGGPLKTQYF. The CDR3 DNA reads TGTGCCAGCAGCCAAGTGCTAGCGGGAGGGCCTTTGAAGACCCAGTACTTC.

This rearrangement joins TRBV19 to TRBJ2-7, with a weak D call TRBD2 (5 bases). CDR1 and CDR2 from the germline V gene are LNHDA and SQIVND (reference sequence). V lost 3 bases and J 3 bases, leaving 6 bases between the germline ends. This CDR3 is built from 12 residues. The CDR3 loop is CASSMGSYEQYF. The CDR3 nucleotides read TGTGCCAGTAGTATGGGGAGCTACGAGCAGTACTTC.

The chain couples TRBV5-1 to TRBJ2-3; possible D gene TRBD2, 6 bases. The CDR3 is 15 residues long. The germline V gene has CDR1 SGHRS and CDR2 YFSETQ. V was shortened by 4 bases and J by 1 base, with 13 bases between the two germline ends. The DNA for the CDR3 is TGCGCCAGCAGCATCAGACCGGGAGGCACAGATACGCAGTATTTT. It encodes CASSIRPGGTDTQYF.

The rearrangement links TRBV2 to TRBJ2-5; tentative D call: TRBD1 (6 bases). Germline values: CDR1 SNHLY, CDR2 FYNNEI. This CDR3 contains 14 residues. Trimming pared 2 bases from V and 4 bases from J, leaving 11 bases between. DNA for the CDR3: TGTGCCAGCAGTGAACTCCTAGGGGGAGAGACCCAGTACTTC. It translates to CASSELLGGETQYF.

The count of this clone is one. The gene calls are TRBV5-1 and TRBJ2-5, with D possibly matching TRBD1 (6 bases). The end of the DNA fits TRBJ2-7 better, so the J call may be wrong. Germline values: CDR1 SGHRS, CDR2 YFSETQ. The CDR3 is 14 amino acids. CDR3 protein: CASSLPGDGYEQYF. The CDR3 DNA reads TGCGCCAGCAGCTTGCCAGGGGATGGCTACGAGCAGTACTTC.

This chain connects TRBV25-1 to TRBJ2-1; tentatively, D is TRBD2 (5 bases). The ends were cut back, 2 bases at V and 9 bases at J, with 20 bases in the middle. This CDR3 spans 16 amino acids. In germline, CDR1 is MGHDK, CDR2 SYGVNS. The CDR3 sequence: CASSESLDLASSEQFF. The CDR3 nucleotides read TGTGCCAGCAGTGAAAGTTTGGACCTAGCCTCGAGTGAGCAGTTCTTC.

This chain joins TRBV7-6 and TRBJ1-6; D remains ambiguous. The CDR3 is 14 amino acids. V lost 0 bases and J lost 7, with 7 bases in between. Germline assignment: CDR1 SGHVS and CDR2 FNYEAQ. CDR3 sequence: CASSLAQKNSPLHF. CDR3 sequence (DNA): TGTGCCAGCAGCTTAGCACAGAAGAATTCACCCCTCCACTTT.

This chain links TRBV5-1 with TRBJ2-3, with 10 nucleotides matching TRBD2. Germline V gene data show CDR1 as SGHRS and CDR2 as YFSETQ. This CDR3 is 17 amino acids long. V gave up 0 bases and J gave up 4 bases; unmatched junction bases: 8. Here the CDR3 DNA reads TGCGCCAGCAGCTTGGTCCCTAGCGGGGGTGGGGCAGATACGCAGTATTTT. This gives the protein CASSLVPSGGGADTQYF.

The gene calls are TRBV9 and TRBJ2-3; 11 bases fit TRBD2. CDR1 SGDLS and CDR2 YYNGEE come from the germline V gene. This CDR3 spans 16 amino acids. The V segment lost 2 bases and the J segment 0 bases; nucleotides outside the gene matches: 2. The CDR3 sequence is CASSVGLAASTDTQYF. CDR3 coding DNA: TGTGCCAGCAGCGTGGGACTAGCGGCTAGCACAGATACGCAGTATTTT.

The chain has TRBV28 and TRBJ1-2, with 9 bases matching TRBD1. The CDR3 consists of 12 residues. V gave up 8 bases and J gave up 2 bases; unmatched junction bases: 0. Germline CDR1 reads MDHEN; CDR2 reads SYDVKM. The CDR3, as DNA: TGTGCCAGCGGACAGGGGAACTATGGCTACACCTTC. Encoded protein: CASGQGNYGYTF.

V usage is TRBV7-8 and J usage is TRBJ2-7; 7 nucleotides line up with TRBD1. V trimming: 4 bases; J trimming: 5 bases; junction bases outside the gene matches: 17. This CDR3 is built from 17 residues. Germline V gives CDR1 SGHVS, CDR2 FQNEAQ. CDR3 sequence: CASSSAASLDRPDEQYF. DNA of the CDR3: TGTGCCAGCAGCTCCGCGGCGAGTTTGGACAGGCCAGACGAGCAGTACTTC.

This sequence joins TRBV6-6 and TRBJ2-3; D is possibly TRBD2 (6 bases). The V end was cut by 5 bases, the J end by 3 bases, with 15 bases between. Germline loops: CDR1 MNHNY, CDR2 SVGAGI (reference sequence). This CDR3 has 15 amino acids. In DNA form, the CDR3 reads TGTGCCAGCAGTCGGGACTCTATTGAGACAGATACGCAGTATTTT. Translation: CASSRDSIETDTQYF.